The next 2 T cell receptor beta chains were all read from a single sample in a study of cytomegalovirus exposure and HLA in healthy donors. Primers for the PCR totalled 60 Vbeta and 13 Jbeta. Libraries were prepared by immunoSEQ multiplex PCR; TCRdb keeps only in-frame clonotypes and omits some of them. The sample has more than 150,000 clones; around 86% are singletons. Sequenced: PBMCs. These receptors all stem from a man aged 40-50 years in good health and CMV-seropositive.

The CDR3 reads CASSLEDSPTNYGYTF. In DNA form, the CDR3 reads TGTGCCAGCAGCTTGGAGGACAGCCCCACTAACTATGGCTACACCTTC. This rearrangement joins TRBV7-2 to TRBJ1-2; D possibly corresponds to TRBD1 (6 bases). Deletions cut 3 bases from V and 0 bases from J, with 14 bases between. This CDR3 has 16 residues. Per germline, CDR1 SGHTA and CDR2 FQGNSA.

This chain uses TRBV6-6 with TRBJ2-7, with 12 bases that match TRBD2. CDR3 length: 15 residues. CDR1 MNHNY and CDR2 SVGAGI come from the germline V gene (reference sequence). Trimming took 0 bases from V and 5 from J; bases not matched to a gene: 2. This CDR3 is CASSYSWTSGDEQYF. Here the CDR3 DNA reads TGTGCCAGCAGTTACTCGTGGACTAGCGGGGACGAGCAGTACTTC.